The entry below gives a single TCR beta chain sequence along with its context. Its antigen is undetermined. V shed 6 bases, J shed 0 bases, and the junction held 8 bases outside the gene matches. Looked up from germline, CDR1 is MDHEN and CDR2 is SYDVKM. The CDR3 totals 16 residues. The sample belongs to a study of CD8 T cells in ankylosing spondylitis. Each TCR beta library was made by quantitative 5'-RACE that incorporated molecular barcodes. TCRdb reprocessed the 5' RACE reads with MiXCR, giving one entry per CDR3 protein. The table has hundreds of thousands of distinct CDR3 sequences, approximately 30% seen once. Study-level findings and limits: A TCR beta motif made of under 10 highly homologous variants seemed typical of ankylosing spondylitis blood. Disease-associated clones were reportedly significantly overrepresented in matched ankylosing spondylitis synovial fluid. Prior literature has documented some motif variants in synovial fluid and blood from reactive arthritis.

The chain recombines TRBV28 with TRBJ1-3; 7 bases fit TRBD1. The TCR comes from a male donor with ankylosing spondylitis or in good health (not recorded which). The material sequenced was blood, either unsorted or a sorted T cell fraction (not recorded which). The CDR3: CASRIGTVISGNTIYF. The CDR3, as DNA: TGTGCCAGCAGGATCGGGACAGTCATCTCTGGAAACACCATATATTTT.